This is a list of T cell receptor beta chains from one sample in a study of post-analysis software for immune sequencing data. TCRdb used MiXCR to reprocess the PCR reads, holding one entry per CDR3 protein. The sample lists roughly 180,000 distinct CDR3 sequences; approximately 31% were seen once. Sequencing used blood. Receptor source: a girl aged 5-17 years with multiple sclerosis. Both conserved end residues are part of each CDR3. D genes are given only for firm matches. The size field is filled for only some rows; it gives once, few, many or a size class.

D gene	clone size	CDR3 length	V gene	J gene	CDR3 DNA	CDR3 protein
TRBD1	-	15	TRBV5-1	TRBJ1-1	TGCGCCAGCAGCAAACAGGGGGCTACGAACACTGAAGCTTTCTTT	CASSKQGATNTEAFF
TRBD1	-	13	TRBV3-1	TRBJ1-1	TGTGCCAGCAGCCACGGGACAGTCACTGAAGCTTTCTTT	CASSHGTVTEAFF
TRBD2	-	14	TRBV28	TRBJ2-2	TGTGCCAGCAGGGCGGGAGCGAACACCGGGGAGCTGTTTTTT	CASRAGANTGELFF
-	many	11	TRBV10-3	TRBJ2-1	TGTGCCATCAGTGAGTGGAATGAGCAGTTCTTC	CAISEWNEQFF
-	-	9	TRBV30	TRBJ1-1	TGTGCCCGTCCTTCATCCGCTTTCTTT	CARPSSAFF
TRBD1	-	16	TRBV5-1	TRBJ2-6	TGCGCCAGCAGCCCGGACAGGGGGCTTGGGGCCAACGTCCTGACTTTC	CASSPDRGLGANVLTF
-	-	15	TRBV10-3	TRBJ2-1	TGTGCCATCAGTGGCGGTCCCAGCTCCTACAATGAGCAGTTCTTC	CAISGGPSSYNEQFF
TRBD2	once	16	TRBV6-6	TRBJ2-1	TGTGCCAGCAGTTACCGGGCTAGCGGGAGTCGGAATGAGCAGTTCTTC	CASSYRASGSRNEQFF
-	many	13	TRBV7-2	TRBJ1-2	TGTGCCAGCAGCTTCGGCAGAGACTATGGCTACACCTTC	CASSFGRDYGYTF
TRBD2	many	18	TRBV10-3	TRBJ2-5	TGTGCCATCAGTGAGGGGACTAGCGGGAGGCTTCTCTCAGAGACCCAGTACTTC	CAISEGTSGRLLSETQYF
-	few	13	TRBV27	TRBJ1-1	TGTGCCAGCAGTTGGGGAATGAACACTGAAGCTTTCTTT	CASSWGMNTEAFF
-	few	15	TRBV6-5	TRBJ1-1	TGTGCCAGCAGTTACTCGACGGGTATGAACACTGAAGCTTTCTTT	CASSYSTGMNTEAFF
-	few	12	TRBV14	TRBJ1-4	TGTGCCAGCAGCCACAGCCGCGAAAAACTGTTTTTT	CASSHSREKLFF
TRBD1	-	14	TRBV12-3/TRBV12-4	TRBJ2-7	TGTGCCAGCAGTCCCTTCGGACAGGGCATCGAGCAGTACTTC	CASSPFGQGIEQYF
-	many	15	TRBV9	TRBJ2-3	TGTGCCAGCAGCGGAATTAGCGGCTACACAGATACGCAGTATTTT	CASSGISGYTDTQYF
TRBD1	-	14	TRBV5-1	TRBJ1-4	TGCGCCAGCAGCTTGGGGGGGACAGTCGGGGAACTGTTTTTT	CASSLGGTVGELFF
TRBD2	-	15	TRBV7-2	TRBJ2-7	TGTGCCAGCAGCGTCGGGACTACCAGCTCCTACGAGCAGTACTTC	CASSVGTTSSYEQYF
-	few	12	TRBV5-1	TRBJ2-7	TGCGCCAGCAGCTGGGGTGGTGACGAGCAGTACTTC	CASSWGGDEQYF
-	-	13	TRBV3-1	TRBJ2-5	TGTGCCAGCAGCCAAGAGGGCGTAAACGAGCAGTGCTTC	CASSQEGVNEQCF
-	many	13	TRBV28	TRBJ2-7	TGTGCCACAGAAGGACGGGCTGGTTACGAGCAGTACTTC	CATEGRAGYEQYF
TRBD2	many	13	TRBV29-1	TRBJ2-7	TGCAGCGTGCAGCGGGAGAGCTCCTACGAGCAGTACTTC	CSVQRESSYEQYF
-	many	15	TRBV20-1	TRBJ2-3	TGCAGTGCTAGAGACTCGGGACGGCAAGCAGATACGCAGTATTTT	CSARDSGRQADTQYF
-	many	15	TRBV7-2	TRBJ2-5	TGTGCCAGCAGCTTAGTGGCGCGGGCAGAAGAGACCCAGTACTTC	CASSLVARAEETQYF
-	-	13	TRBV12-3/TRBV12-4	TRBJ1-2	TGTGCCAGCAGTTTTTTCCTAGCATATGGCTACACCTTC	CASSFFLAYGYTF
-	many	14	TRBV12-5	TRBJ2-5	TGTGCTAGTGAGGCAGGGGCAGCTCAAGAGACCCAGTACTTC	CASEAGAAQETQYF
TRBD2	-	16	TRBV12-3/TRBV12-4	TRBJ2-5	TGTGCCAGCAGTTTGGGACTAGCGGGTATTAAAGAGACCCAGTACTTC	CASSLGLAGIKETQYF
-	-	14	TRBV7-9	TRBJ1-2	TGTGCCAGCAGCTTATCCTCGATCGTGATCGGCTACACCTTC	CASSLSSIVIGYTF
-	few	15	TRBV15	TRBJ1-5	TGTGCCACCAGCAGGTCGCAGGCGATCAATCAGCCCCAGCATTTT	CATSRSQAINQPQHF
-	few	15	TRBV3-1	TRBJ2-1	TGTGCCAGCAGCCAAAAGAAGGCCGTCTACAATGAGCAGTTCTTC	CASSQKKAVYNEQFF
-	few	14	TRBV7-3	TRBJ2-1	TGTGCCAGCAGCTTAAAGCAAGGATATGATGAGCAGTTCTTC	CASSLKQGYDEQFF
TRBD2	-	16	TRBV5-1	TRBJ2-5	TGCGCCAGCAGCTCGTCTAGCGGGAGGCTTGTTAATGAGCAGTACTTC	CASSSSSGRLVNEQYF
TRBD1	-	16	TRBV12-3/TRBV12-4	TRBJ1-2	TGTGCCAGCAGTTTCGGTTCAGGGACAGACTACTATGGCTACACCTTC	CASSFGSGTDYYGYTF
-	many	13	TRBV29-1	TRBJ2-7	TGCAGCGTGGCGAAACTAAACTCCTACGAGCAGTACTTC	CSVAKLNSYEQYF
-	few	15	TRBV14	TRBJ2-1	TGTGCCAGCAGCCCCCGGGACTGGTACTACAATGAGCAGTTCTTC	CASSPRDWYYNEQFF
-	few	14	TRBV2	TRBJ2-3	TGTGCCAGCAGCATTAGCGCAACCACAGATACGCAGTATTTT	CASSISATTDTQYF
TRBD1	few	16	TRBV6-2/TRBV6-3	TRBJ1-1	TGTGCCAGCAGCCCCGGACAGGGAAGGATTAACACTGAAGCTTTCTTT	CASSPGQGRINTEAFF